The sequence of this TCR beta chain was determined in a study of spatial heterogeneity in lung cancer. This clonotype was found many times. Every TCR cDNA molecule carried a tag that served as a unique molecular identifier. TCRdb reprocessed the 5' RACE reads via MiXCR and lists one record per CDR3 protein. The table has tens of thousands of distinct CDR3 sequences, around 12% seen once. Indicated time point: sample taken at primary tumor resection. Tumor, nontumor lung or frozen PBMC supplied whole RNA, sequenced without sorting. The donor group consisted of approximately 77 patients who had untreated, early-stage non-small cell lung cancer. Germline-derived CDR1 and CDR2 are SGHRS and YFSETQ. The CDR3 loop spans 16 amino acids. The V and J ends lost 0 bases and 1 base, in that order; junction bases with no gene match: 6.

The chain recombines TRBV5-1 with TRBJ1-1, with 7 bases aligning to TRBD1. The specimen was PBMCs, collected at surgery. The TCR sequence derives from a male donor with early-stage non-small cell lung cancer. CDR3 nucleotides: TGCGCCAGCAGCTTGGGACAGGGAGGAAAGAACACTGAAGCTTTCTTT. It translates to CASSLGQGGKNTEAFF.